The clone carrying this TCR beta chain was seen repeatedly, ten times or more. It was RNA transcripts that yielded the amplified TCR beta CDR3 regions. Primed by the HTBI set, a first-round RT-PCR was run on the TCR CDR3. TCRdb redid the calling of the multiplex PCR reads with MiXCR, one entry per CDR3 protein. Of hundreds of thousands of distinct CDR3 sequences listed, approximately 24% were seen once; the top ten hold around 11%. The source of the sample is a study of T cells in Graves' hyperthyroidism and ophthalmopathy. The trim removed 2 bases at V and 0 bases at J, leaving 12 bases unmatched. The CDR3 runs 20 residues. Looked up from germline, CDR1 is LNHNV and CDR2 is YYDKDF (reference sequence).

Input material: blood. The sequence came from a woman in her thirties with Graves' ophthalmopathy. The chain carries TRBV15 and TRBJ1-3, with TRBD1 matching over 11 bases. DNA for the CDR3: TGTGCCACCAGCAGACAAGCCGGGACAGGGGGTATAAGCTCTGGAAACACCATATATTTT. Encoded protein: CATSRQAGTGGISSGNTIYF.